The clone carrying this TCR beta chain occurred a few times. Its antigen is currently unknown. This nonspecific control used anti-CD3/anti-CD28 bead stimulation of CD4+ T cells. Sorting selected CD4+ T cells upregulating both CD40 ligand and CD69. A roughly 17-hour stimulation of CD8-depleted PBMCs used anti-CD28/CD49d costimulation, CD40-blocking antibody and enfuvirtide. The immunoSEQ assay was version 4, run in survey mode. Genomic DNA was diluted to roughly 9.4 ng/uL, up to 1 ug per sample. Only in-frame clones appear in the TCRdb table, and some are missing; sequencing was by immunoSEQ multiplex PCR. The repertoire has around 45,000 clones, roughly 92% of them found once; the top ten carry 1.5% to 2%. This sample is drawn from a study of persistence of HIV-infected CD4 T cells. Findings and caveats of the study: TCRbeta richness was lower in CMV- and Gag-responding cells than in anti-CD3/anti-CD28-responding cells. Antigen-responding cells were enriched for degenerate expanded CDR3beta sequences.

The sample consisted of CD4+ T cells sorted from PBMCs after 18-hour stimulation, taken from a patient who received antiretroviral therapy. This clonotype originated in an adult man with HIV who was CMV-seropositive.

CDR3 protein: CASSLDRAGSPLHF. CDR3 bases: TGTGCCAGCAGCTTAGACAGGGCCGGGTCACCCCTCCACTTT. The chain recombines TRBV7-9 with TRBJ1-6, with D perhaps TRBD1 (6 bases). Trimming shortened V by 1 base and J by 10 bases, and 11 bases separated the two germline ends. CDR1 is SEHNR, CDR2 FQNEAQ, per germline (reference sequence). The CDR3 totals 14 residues. The variable domain in full, completed from reference TRBV7-9 and TRBJ1-6, reads DTGVSQNPRHKITKRGQNVTFRCDPISEHNRLYWYRQTLGQGPEFLTYFQNEAQLEKSRLLSDRFSAERPKGSFSTLEIQRTEQGDSAMYLCASSLDRAGSPLHFGNGTRLTVT.